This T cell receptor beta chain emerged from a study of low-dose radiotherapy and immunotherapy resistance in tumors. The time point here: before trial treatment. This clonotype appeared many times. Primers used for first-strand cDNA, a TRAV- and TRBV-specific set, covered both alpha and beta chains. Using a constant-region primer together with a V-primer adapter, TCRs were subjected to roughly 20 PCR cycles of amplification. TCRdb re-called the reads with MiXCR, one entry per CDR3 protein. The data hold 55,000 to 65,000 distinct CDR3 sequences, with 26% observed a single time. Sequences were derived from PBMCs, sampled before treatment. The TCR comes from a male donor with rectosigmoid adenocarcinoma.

CDR3 sequence reads: CSAQAPEDSYEQYF. Written as DNA, the CDR3 is TGCAGTGCCCAGGCCCCGGAGGACTCCTACGAGCAGTACTTC. The chain carries TRBV20-1 and TRBJ2-7; possible D gene TRBD2, 5 bases. The V gene lost 6 bases and the J gene lost 0 bases, with 15 bases spanning the gap. Per germline, CDR1 DFQATT and CDR2 SNEGSKA (reference sequence). This CDR3 has 14 residues.